The 20 T cell receptor beta chains presented below share a single source sample, sequenced in a study of T cells after yellow fever vaccination. TCRdb ran MiXCR on the 5' RACE reads and lists one entry per CDR3 protein. The sample contains a few hundred thousand distinct CDR3 sequences, about 5.2% of which appear only once. This specimen was CD4+ T cells sorted from PBMCs, taken on the day of the yellow fever booster vaccination. These receptors all come from a man between 18 and 29 years old who received the YFV17D yellow fever vaccine.

The chain links TRBV12-3 or TRBV12-4 to TRBJ1-1; D gene unclear. Trimming took off 4 bases at V and 1 base at J, with 7 bases between the two ends. The CDR3 has 13 amino acids. The CDR3 sequence is CASSSQSNTEAFF. CDR3 bases: TGTGCCAGCAGTTCTCAGTCGAACACTGAAGCTTTCTTT.

This clonotype was seen only a few times. An end of the junction differs from the germline gene, which may be a read error. The chain recombines TRBV9 with TRBJ2-5; D ambiguous. Germline CDR1 reads SGDLS; CDR2 reads YYNGEE. The CDR3 spans 13 residues. This CDR3 is CASSVSYQETQYF. CDR3 nucleotide sequence: TGTGCCAGCAGCGTATCGTACCAGGAGACCCAGTACTTC. Drawing the rest from reference TRBV9 and TRBJ2-5, the complete variable domain is DSGVTQTPKHLITATGQRVTLRCSPRSGDLSVYWYQQSLDQGLQFLIQYYNGEERAKGNILERFSAQQFPDLHSELNLSSLELGDSALYFCASSVSYQETQYFGPGTRLLVL.

This clonotype was counted many times. The rearrangement joins TRBV4-1 to TRBJ1-5; TRBD1 agrees at 7 bases. CDR3 size: 17 residues. The V gene end was trimmed by 0 bases and the J gene end by 5 bases; junction bases not matched to a gene: 10. Germline values: CDR1 MGHRA, CDR2 YSYEKL. CDR3 sequence reads: CASSQDEFRGLDQPQHF. In nucleotides, the CDR3 is TGCGCCAGCAGCCAAGATGAGTTTAGGGGGCTTGATCAGCCCCAGCATTTT.

The V and J genes are TRBV19 and TRBJ1-6; perhaps TRBD1 as D (6 bases). The V end lost 4 bases, the J end lost 5 bases, and 12 bases lay between the germline ends. Germline CDR1 reads LNHDA; CDR2 reads SQIVND (reference sequence). The CDR3 has 15 residues. The CDR3 is CASSRNRANNSPLHF. The CDR3 nucleotides read TGTGCCAGTAGTAGAAACAGGGCGAATAATTCACCCCTCCACTTT. Together with reference TRBV19 and TRBJ1-6, the CDR3 gives the full variable domain: DGGITQSPKYLFRKEGQNVTLSCEQNLNHDAMYWYRQDPGQGLRLIYYSQIVNDFQKGDIAEGYSVSREKKESFPLTVTSAQKNPTAFYLCASSRNRANNSPLHFGNGTRLTVT.

This clonotype was seen repeatedly, ten times or more. V usage is TRBV12-3 or TRBV12-4 and J usage is TRBJ1-1, with TRBD1 as a possible D gene (5 bases). This CDR3 is built from 15 residues. Trimming shortened V by 5 bases and J by 0 bases, and 13 bases separated the two germline ends. The CDR3 spells CASSGTGTVNTEAFF. In DNA, the CDR3 is TGTGCCAGCAGTGGAACCGGGACGGTGAACACTGAAGCTTTCTTT.

In its sample, this clonotype was seen a few times. Here the CDR3 DNA reads TGTGCCAGCAGCTCACGGACAGGGGAGCAAGATGGCTACACCTTC. It codes for CASSSRTGEQDGYTF. The chain combines TRBV7-9 with TRBJ1-2, with 9 bases matching TRBD1. This CDR3 contains 15 residues. Germline V gene data show CDR1 as SEHNR and CDR2 as FQNEAQ (reference sequence). Germline trimming cut 4 bases from V and 6 bases from J; bases unmatched to any gene: 9.

This clonotype was detected many times. V is TRBV27 and J is TRBJ2-5; 12 bases match TRBD2. CDR1 and CDR2 from the germline V gene are MNHEY and SMNVEV (reference sequence). The V and J ends lost 4 bases and 7 bases, in that order; junction bases with no gene match: 7. CDR3 size: 15 residues. The CDR3 coding sequence is TGTGCCAGCAGTTCTAGCGGGGGGGCCAGGGGGACCCAGTACTTC. Residues: CASSSSGGARGTQYF.

This chain links TRBV27 with TRBJ2-7; D might be TRBD1 (5 bases). From germline, CDR1 is MNHEY and CDR2 SMNVEV (reference sequence). The CDR3 extends over 14 amino acids. The V gene lost 0 bases and the J gene lost 6 bases, with 12 bases spanning the gap. CDR3 residues: CASSLSGAPSEQYV. As DNA, the CDR3 is TGTGCCAGCAGTTTATCAGGGGCCCCATCCGAGCAGTACGTC.

The chain uses TRBV18 and TRBJ2-7; tentatively, D is TRBD1 (5 bases). V was cut by 6 bases and J by 3 bases, with 18 bases left in between. This CDR3 has 15 amino acids. From germline, CDR1 is KGHSH and CDR2 LQKENI. CDR3 in amino acids: CASSQGDQGHYEQYV. The DNA of the CDR3 is TGTGCCAGCTCCCAAGGAGATCAGGGCCACTACGAGCAGTACGTC.

This sequence joins TRBV5-1 and TRBJ1-1; TRBD1 is a possible D gene (6 bases). V was cut by 5 bases and J by 1 base, with 12 bases left in between. CDR1 SGHRS and CDR2 YFSETQ come from the germline V gene. The CDR3 consists of 14 residues. The CDR3 bases are TGCGCCAGCAGGCCGGGACACGGGAACACTGAAGCTTTCTTT. It is translated as CASRPGHGNTEAFF. Variable domain in full (rest from reference TRBV5-1 and TRBJ1-1): KAGVTQTPRYLIKTRGQQVTLSCSPISGHRSVSWYQQTPGQGLQFLFEYFSETQRNKGNFPGRFSGRQFSNSRSEMNVSTLELGDSALYLCASRPGHGNTEAFFGQGTRLTVV.

This clonotype was observed a few times. V and J are TRBV28 and TRBJ2-2, with TRBD2 identical over 7 bases. Germline loops: CDR1 MDHEN, CDR2 SYDVKM. This CDR3 contains 16 residues. V lost 4 bases to trimming and J lost 3 bases; unmatched junction nucleotides: 8. The CDR3 reads CASSSPEGRDTGELFF. CDR3 DNA sequence: TGTGCCAGCAGTTCACCTGAGGGGAGGGACACCGGGGAGCTGTTTTTT.

This clonotype showed up just a few times. The J gene is TRBJ2-6, the V gene TRBV18; D unclear. Germline CDR1 is KGHSH and CDR2 is LQKENI. This CDR3 has 15 amino acids. V lost 2 bases and J lost 0, with 5 bases in between. This chain's CDR3 is CASSPDGSGANVLTF. In DNA, the CDR3 is TGTGCCAGCTCACCAGACGGCTCTGGGGCCAACGTCCTGACTTTC.

Comments on this clonotype: A junction end diverges from the germline sequence, so it may reflect a read error. V and J are TRBV7-7 and TRBJ2-5; 11 nucleotides align to TRBD1. Germline lookup yields CDR1 SSHAT and CDR2 FNYEAQ (reference sequence). This CDR3 spans 15 amino acids. CDR3 nucleotide sequence: TGTGCTAGCAGCTTAGGCGGGACAGGGGGAGAGACCCAGTACTTC. Translation: CASSLGGTGGETQYF.

This clonotype was counted a few times. The chain couples TRBV5-6 to TRBJ2-7; 8 bases line up with TRBD1. V shed 6 bases, J shed 4 bases, and the junction held 15 bases outside the gene matches. Germline-derived CDR1 and CDR2 are SGHDT and YYEEEE. The CDR3 runs to 16 residues. In nucleotides, the CDR3 is TGTGCCAGCACCTCAACGACAGGGGAAGTGTTGTACGAGCAGTACTTC. It is translated as CASTSTTGEVLYEQYF.

This clonotype has just a few counts. The junction departs from the called germline gene at one end, perhaps through a read error. V gene TRBV7-2 combines with J gene TRBJ1-1; D not certain. The CDR3 extends over 15 amino acids. Germline CDR1 SGHTA, CDR2 FQGNSA. CDR3 residues: CASSLLGSQLNTEAF. CDR3 DNA sequence: TGTGCCAGCAGCTTATTGGGGAGCCAGCTGAACACTGAAGCTTTT. Drawing the rest from reference TRBV7-2 and TRBJ1-1, the complete variable domain is GAGVSQSPSNKVTEKGKDVELRCDPISGHTALYWYRQSLGQGLEFLIYFQGNSAPDKSGLPSDRFSAERTGGSVSTLTIQRTQQEDSAVYLCASSLLGSQLNTEAFGQGTRLTVV.

The V gene is TRBV10-1, the J gene TRBJ2-4, with 11 positions matching TRBD2. V lost 6 bases and J lost 2; bases outside the gene matches: 12. This CDR3 has 18 residues. Germline V CDR1 and CDR2: WNHNN, SYGVQD (reference sequence). CDR3 protein: CASSASGGPTGSKNIQYF. The CDR3 DNA sequence: TGCGCCAGCAGCGCTAGCGGGGGGCCCACAGGGTCCAAAAACATTCAGTACTTC.

This clonotype occurred once. J is TRBJ2-7 and V is TRBV23-1, with 8 bases fitting TRBD1. TRBV23-1 is recorded as an ORF, its role being uncertain. Trimming removed 5 bases from V and 2 bases from J; junction bases left unmatched: 2. The CDR3 covers 13 residues. The CDR3 bases are TGCGCCAGCAGTTCGACAGGGGCCTACGAGCAGTACGTC. Its protein product is CASSSTGAYEQYV.

This clonotype was counted a few times. The V gene is TRBV10-3, the J gene TRBJ1-3; 8 nucleotides line up with TRBD1. Germline CDR1 is ENHRY and CDR2 is SYGVKD. The CDR3 totals 16 residues. The J segment lost 2 bases and the V segment lost 2 bases, leaving 5 bases of the junction unmatched. In nucleotides, the CDR3 is TGTGCCATCAGTGAGCAGACAGGGGACGCTGGAAACACCATATATTTT. Translating gives CAISEQTGDAGNTIYF.

In this sample, this clonotype turned up a few times. The CDR3 is CASRRAWGYTGELFF. The CDR3 DNA is TGTGCCAGCAGACGTGCCTGGGGATACACCGGGGAGCTGTTTTTT. The chain carries TRBV28 and TRBJ2-2, with D unresolved. The CDR3 sequence is 15 residues long. Germline V gene lookup returns CDR1 MDHEN and CDR2 SYDVKM. V was pared by 6 bases and J by 3 bases, with 14 bases between.

There are many counts of this clonotype. The rearrangement uses TRBV9 and TRBJ2-7; TRBD1 might be the D (6 bases). This CDR3 comprises 13 residues. In germline, CDR1 is SGDLS, CDR2 YYNGEE. V was cut by 2 bases and J by 3 bases, with 9 bases left in between. In DNA, the CDR3 is TGTGCCAGCAGCGTCCGACAGGACTACGAGCAGTACTTC. Protein product: CASSVRQDYEQYF.